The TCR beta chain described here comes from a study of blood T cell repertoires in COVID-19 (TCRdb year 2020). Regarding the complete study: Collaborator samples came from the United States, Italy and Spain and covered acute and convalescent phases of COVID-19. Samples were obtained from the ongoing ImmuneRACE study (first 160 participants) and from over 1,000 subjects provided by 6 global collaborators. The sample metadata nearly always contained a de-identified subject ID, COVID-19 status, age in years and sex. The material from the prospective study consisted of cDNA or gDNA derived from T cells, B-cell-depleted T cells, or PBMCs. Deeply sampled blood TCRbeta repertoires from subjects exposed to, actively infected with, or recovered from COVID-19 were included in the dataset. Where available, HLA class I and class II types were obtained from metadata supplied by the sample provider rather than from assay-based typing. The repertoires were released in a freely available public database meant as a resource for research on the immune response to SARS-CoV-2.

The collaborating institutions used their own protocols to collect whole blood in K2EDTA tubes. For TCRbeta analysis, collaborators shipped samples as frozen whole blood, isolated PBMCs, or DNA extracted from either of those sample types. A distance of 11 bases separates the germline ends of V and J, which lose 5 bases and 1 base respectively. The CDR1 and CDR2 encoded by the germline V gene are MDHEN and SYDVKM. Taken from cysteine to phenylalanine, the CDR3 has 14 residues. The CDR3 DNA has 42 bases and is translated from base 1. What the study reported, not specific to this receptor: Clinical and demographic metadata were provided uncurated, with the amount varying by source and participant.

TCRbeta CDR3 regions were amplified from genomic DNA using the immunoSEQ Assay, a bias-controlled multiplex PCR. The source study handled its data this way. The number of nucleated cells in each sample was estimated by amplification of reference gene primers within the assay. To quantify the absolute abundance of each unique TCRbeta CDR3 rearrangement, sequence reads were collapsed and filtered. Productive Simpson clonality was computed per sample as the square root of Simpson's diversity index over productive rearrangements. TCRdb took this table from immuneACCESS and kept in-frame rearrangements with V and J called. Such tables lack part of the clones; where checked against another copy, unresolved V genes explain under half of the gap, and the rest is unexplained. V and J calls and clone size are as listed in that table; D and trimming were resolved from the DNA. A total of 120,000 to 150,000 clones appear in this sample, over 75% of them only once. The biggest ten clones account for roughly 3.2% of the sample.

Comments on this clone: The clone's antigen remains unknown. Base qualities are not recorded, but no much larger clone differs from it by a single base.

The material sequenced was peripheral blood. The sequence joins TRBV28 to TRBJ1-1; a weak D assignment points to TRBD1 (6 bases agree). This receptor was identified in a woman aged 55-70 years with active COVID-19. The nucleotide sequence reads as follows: TGTGCCAGCAGTGAGACAGGAAGGAACACTGAAGCTTTCTTT. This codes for CASSETGRNTEAFF.